A single sample is the source of the 17 T cell receptor beta chains below, sequenced in a study of T cell responses to AZD1222 COVID-19 vaccine. Libraries were prepared by immunoSEQ multiplex PCR; TCRdb keeps only in-frame clonotypes and omits some of them. Of approximately 150,000 clones in the sample, 91% were seen once. Source: peripheral blood, taken on day 0 of AZD1222 vaccination. The receptors come from an adult in good health.

J is TRBJ2-7 and V is TRBV7-9; a weak D match, TRBD1 (6 bases). Germline-derived CDR1 and CDR2 are SEHNR and FQNEAQ (reference sequence). Trimming removed 1 base at V and 6 bases at J, with 10 bases between. The CDR3 sequence is 13 residues long. The CDR3 here is CASSLEGDSEQYF. In DNA form, the CDR3 reads TGTGCCAGCAGCTTAGAGGGGGATAGCGAGCAGTACTTC. Filled out from reference TRBV7-9 and TRBJ2-7, the complete variable domain reads DTGVSQNPRHKITKRGQNVTFRCDPISEHNRLYWYRQTLGQGPEFLTYFQNEAQLEKSRLLSDRFSAERPKGSFSTLEIQRTEQGDSAMYLCASSLEGDSEQYFGPGTRLTVT.

This sequence joins TRBV5-1 and TRBJ2-4, with a possible D match to TRBD1 (8 bases). Trimming took off 4 bases at V and 0 bases at J, with 32 bases between the two ends. The CDR3 extends over 22 amino acids. CDR1 and CDR2 from the germline V gene are SGHRS and YFSETQ. In nucleotides, the CDR3 is TGCGCCAGCAGCAAGAGTGGGACAGGACTAAATAGCGGGCCTCTAGCCAAAAACATTCAGTACTTC. Its protein product is CASSKSGTGLNSGPLAKNIQYF.

This clone was counted once. This rearrangement joins TRBV7-9 to TRBJ1-4; maybe TRBD1 (6 bases). The germline CDR1 and CDR2 sequences are SEHNR and FQNEAQ (reference sequence). There are 17 residues in the CDR3. V was pared by 1 base and J by 3 bases, with 15 bases between. The chain's CDR3 is CASSLGGQGMPNEKLFF. The CDR3 DNA follows: TGTGCCAGCAGCTTAGGAGGTCAGGGGATGCCTAATGAAAAACTGTTTTTT.

The rearrangement links TRBV28 to TRBJ1-2; D gene uncertain. CDR1 and CDR2 (germline): MDHEN, SYDVKM. The CDR3 has 11 amino acids. V lost 1 base, J lost 8 bases, and 5 bases lay in between. Here the CDR3 reads CASSLLGGYTF. As DNA, the CDR3 is TGTGCCAGCAGTTTATTAGGGGGCTACACCTTC.

A remark on this clone: Different DNA sequences within this sample yield the same CDR3. The J gene is TRBJ1-1, the V gene TRBV30; the D is unclear. Trimming removed 3 bases at V and 0 bases at J, with 20 bases between. The length of the CDR3 is 17 residues. Germline CDR1 reads GTSNPN; CDR2 reads SVGIG (reference sequence). CDR3 sequence (DNA): TGTGCCTGGAGACTTGGGAAATTCACGACACTGAACACTGAAGCTTTCTTT. Amino acid sequence: CAWRLGKFTTLNTEAFF.

The CDR3 nucleotides read TGTGCCAGTAGTGCTCAGGGGCGGCTCGGCTACACCTTC. Amino acid sequence: CASSAQGRLGYTF. The J gene is TRBJ1-2, the V gene TRBV19, with D tentatively TRBD1 (6 bases). Per germline, CDR1 LNHDA and CDR2 SQIVND (reference sequence). V was pared by 5 bases and J by 8 bases, with 15 bases between. The CDR3 extends over 13 amino acids.

In DNA, the CDR3 is TGTGCCACCGAGGACAGGGGGCGGCGGGAGCTGTTTTTT. Amino acid sequence: CATEDRGRRELFF. The genes are TRBV15 and TRBJ2-2; 11 bases line up with TRBD1. This CDR3 has 13 residues. V trimming: 8 bases; J trimming: 9 bases; junction bases outside the gene matches: 5. The germline V gene has CDR1 LNHNV and CDR2 YYDKDF (reference sequence).

The CDR3 protein is CASSLGQGNTEAFF. The DNA of the CDR3 is TGTGCCAGCAGCTTAGGCCAGGGGAACACTGAAGCTTTCTTT. The chain uses TRBV7-6 and TRBJ1-1; perhaps TRBD1 as D (5 bases). This CDR3 has 14 amino acids. The germline V gene has CDR1 SGHVS and CDR2 FNYEAQ. Trimming removed 1 base from V and 1 base from J, with 7 bases in between.

The chain links TRBV5-5 to TRBJ2-1; 11 bases agree with TRBD1. The V segment lost 5 bases and the J segment 0 bases; nucleotides outside the gene matches: 4. The germline V gene has CDR1 SGHKS and CDR2 YYEKEE (reference sequence). CDR3 length: 16 amino acids. CDR3 amino acids: CASSLGTGGSYNEQFF. As DNA, the CDR3 is TGTGCCAGCAGTCTGGGGACAGGGGGCTCCTACAATGAGCAGTTCTTC.

Notes on this clone: The sample has other DNA sequences that encode this CDR3 too. The chain has TRBV28 and TRBJ1-4; 10 bases are shared with TRBD1. The CDR3 is made up of 15 amino acids. CDR1 is MDHEN, CDR2 SYDVKM, per germline. V shed 2 bases, J shed 5 bases, and the junction held 2 bases outside the gene matches. The CDR3 region has the DNA TGTGCCAGCAGTTTAGGGGGACAGGGGAATGAAAAACTGTTTTTT. It translates to CASSLGGQGNEKLFF.

The V and J genes are TRBV5-1 and TRBJ1-1; 7 bases fit TRBD1. The V gene end was trimmed by 2 bases and the J gene end by 1 base; junction bases not matched to a gene: 11. The CDR3 is made up of 17 amino acids. CDR1 SGHRS and CDR2 YFSETQ come from the germline V gene. CDR3 nucleotides: TGCGCCAGCAGCTTCACAGGGGAAGGTGTGAAGAACACTGAAGCTTTCTTT. The encoded protein is CASSFTGEGVKNTEAFF. The entire variable domain, with the rest obtained from reference TRBV5-1 and TRBJ1-1, is as follows: KAGVTQTPRYLIKTRGQQVTLSCSPISGHRSVSWYQQTPGQGLQFLFEYFSETQRNKGNFPGRFSGRQFSNSRSEMNVSTLELGDSALYLCASSFTGEGVKNTEAFFGQGTRLTVV.

The gene calls are TRBV3-1 (or the pseudogene TRBV3-2) and TRBJ2-5; no clear D. The germline V gene has CDR1 LGHDT and CDR2 YNNKEL (reference sequence). The CDR3 runs 14 residues. The V gene lost 0 bases and the J gene lost 2 bases, with 7 bases spanning the gap. DNA for the CDR3: TGTGCCAGCAGCCAAGAGGTCAGGCAAGAGACCCAGTACTTC. This encodes CASSQEVRQETQYF.

The genes are TRBV7-2 and TRBJ2-7; the D gene is possibly TRBD2 (6 bases). Germline loops: CDR1 SGHTA, CDR2 FQGNSA. The CDR3 loop spans 14 amino acids. Trimming shortened V by 0 bases and J by 5 bases, and 11 bases separated the two germline ends. CDR3 nucleotides: TGTGCCAGCAGCTTAGCGGGAGGAATAGACGAGCAGTACTTC. Its translation is CASSLAGGIDEQYF.

This chain uses TRBV5-4 with TRBJ1-6; 9 bases agree with TRBD1. CDR1 and CDR2 from the germline V gene are SGHNT and YYREEE (reference sequence). The CDR3 runs to 13 residues. J lost 9 bases, V lost 10 bases, and 8 bases had no gene match. The CDR3 spells CAGKQGALSPLHF. For the CDR3, the DNA is TGTGCCGGAAAACAGGGGGCCCTTTCACCCCTCCACTTT.

The CDR3 here is CASSRGLATEYEQFF. The CDR3, as DNA: TGCGCCAGCAGCCGAGGACTAGCCACTGAGTATGAGCAGTTCTTC. J is TRBJ2-1 and V is TRBV4-3; 8 bases are a match to TRBD2. CDR3 length: 15 amino acids. Germline V CDR1 and CDR2: LGHNA, YSLEER. Unmatched junction bases numbered 10, after V lost 4 bases and J lost 8 bases.

The chain is built from TRBV7-3 and TRBJ2-2; unclear D gene. V shed 3 bases and J shed 3 bases, with 8 bases lying between them. There are 14 residues in the CDR3. Germline V lookup: CDR1 SGHTA, CDR2 FQGTGA. The CDR3 nucleotides are TGTGCCAGCAGCTTTCTCCCCCACACCGGGGAGCTGTTTTTT. This gives the protein CASSFLPHTGELFF.

The chain uses TRBV5-6 and TRBJ2-3; TRBD1 aligns across 7 bases. Trimming cost V 0 bases and J 1 base; bases outside gene matches: 2. The CDR3 runs 15 residues. Germline V CDR1 and CDR2: SGHDT, YYEEEE. DNA of the CDR3: TGTGCCAGCAGCTTGGGGACAGGTCGCACAGATACGCAGTATTTT. Its protein product is CASSLGTGRTDTQYF.